One and the same sample provided the 26 T cell receptor beta chains below, sequenced in a study of CD8+ T cells in alopecia areata. Isolated RNA was reverse transcribed into cDNA used as the sequencing template. The table came from immunoSEQ multiplex PCR; TCRdb's copy has only in-frame clones and leaves some out. The sample includes 100,000 to 150,000 clones, less than 70% of them seen just once. The sample consisted of CD4+ T cells sorted from blood. These receptors were taken from a human donor in good health.

V is TRBV7-9 and J is TRBJ2-1; 14 nucleotides agree with TRBD2. There are 16 residues in the CDR3. J was trimmed by 5 bases and V by 3 bases; bases with no gene match: 3. Germline-derived CDR1 and CDR2 are SEHNR and FQNEAQ (reference sequence). CDR3 sequence (DNA): TGTGCCAGCAGCTTGGGACTAGCGGGGGTTGACAATGAGCAGTTCTTC. Translating it yields CASSLGLAGVDNEQFF.

This clone was seen just once. The gene calls are TRBV15 and TRBJ2-3; D unclear. Germline lookup yields CDR1 LNHNV and CDR2 YYDKDF (reference sequence). Trimming took 4 bases from V and 2 from J, leaving 13 bases between them. The CDR3 has 15 residues. The CDR3 bases are TGTGCCACCAGCACCCCCCGCGGTGACACAGATACGCAGTATTTT. This sequence encodes CATSTPRGDTDTQYF.

The rearrangement links TRBV7-9 to TRBJ1-6, with 8 bases that match TRBD1. Germline trimming cut 4 bases from V and 9 bases from J; bases unmatched to any gene: 8. Germline-derived CDR1 and CDR2 are SEHNR and FQNEAQ (reference sequence). This CDR3 has 15 amino acids. Written as DNA, the CDR3 is TGTGCCAGCAGCTCCCATACAGGGGGGACTTCACCCCTCCACTTT. Its protein product is CASSSHTGGTSPLHF.

V and J are TRBV7-2 and TRBJ1-2; 8 bases align to TRBD1. The junction had 4 bases not matched to a gene; V was cut back by 5 bases and J by 8 bases. Germline V gene data show CDR1 as SGHTA and CDR2 as FQGNSA. CDR3 size: 12 residues. CDR3 coding DNA: TGTGCCAGCAGCGACAGGGGTGGGGGCTACACCTTC. Translating it yields CASSDRGGGYTF. Based on the CDR3 plus reference TRBV7-2 and TRBJ1-2, the full variable domain is GAGVSQSPSNKVTEKGKDVELRCDPISGHTALYWYRQSLGQGLEFLIYFQGNSAPDKSGLPSDRFSAERTGGSVSTLTIQRTQQEDSAVYLCASSDRGGGYTFGSGTRLTVV.

The rearrangement uses TRBV4-1 and TRBJ1-1; D not certain. Trimming shortened V by 0 bases and J by 0 bases, and 23 bases separated the two germline ends. The CDR3 sequence is 20 residues long. The germline V gene encodes CDR1 MGHRA and CDR2 YSYEKL. CDR3 protein: CASSQDPLERRRPMNTEAFF. In nucleotides, the CDR3 is TGCGCCAGCAGCCAAGATCCCTTGGAAAGGCGGCGCCCTATGAACACTGAAGCTTTCTTT.

This chain joins TRBV27 and TRBJ1-4, with D possibly TRBD1 on 5 matching bases. V was pared by 8 bases and J by 4 bases, with 14 bases between. The V gene's germline CDR1 is MNHEY and CDR2 SMNVEV (reference sequence). The CDR3 covers 14 residues. For the CDR3, the DNA is TGTGCCAGCGGACAATGGCAGAGTAATGAAAAACTGTTTTTT. Its protein is CASGQWQSNEKLFF.

The chain recombines TRBV5-4 with TRBJ1-1, with D maybe TRBD1 (5 bases). Germline lookup yields CDR1 SGHNT and CDR2 YYREEE (reference sequence). CDR3 size: 14 residues. Trimming left V 2 bases short and J 5 bases short, with 13 bases between. CDR3 nucleotides: TGTGCCAGCAGCTTCGGCAGGGTGGTAACTGAAGCTTTCTTT. It translates to CASSFGRVVTEAFF.

This chain joins TRBV30 and TRBJ1-5; no clear D. Germline V CDR1 and CDR2: GTSNPN, SVGIG (reference sequence). The CDR3 has 15 residues. V lost 2 bases, J lost 1 base, and 12 bases lay in between. The CDR3 here is CAWSLDGRSNQPQHF. The CDR3 coding sequence is TGTGCCTGGAGTTTGGACGGTCGGAGCAATCAGCCCCAGCATTTT.

The V gene is TRBV5-1, the J gene TRBJ2-3, with 8 bases identical to TRBD2. Germline CDR1 SGHRS, CDR2 YFSETQ. CDR3 length equals 16 residues. V lost 1 base to trimming and J lost 5 bases; unmatched junction nucleotides: 9. The CDR3 reads CASSLPPAGGEDTQYF. As DNA, the CDR3 is TGCGCCAGCAGCTTGCCCCCCGCGGGGGGCGAAGATACGCAGTATTTT.

The gene calls are TRBV11-2 and TRBJ1-2; 7 bases are a match to TRBD1. The CDR3 loop spans 14 amino acids. The ends lost 0 bases at V and 8 bases at J; junction bases unmatched: 6. Germline V gene lookup returns CDR1 SGHAT and CDR2 FQNNGV. CDR3 loop: CASSLDGFRGGYTF. In DNA form, the CDR3 reads TGTGCCAGCAGCTTAGATGGCTTCAGGGGGGGCTACACCTTC.

The genes are TRBV19 and TRBJ1-5; unclear D gene. Per germline, CDR1 LNHDA and CDR2 SQIVND (reference sequence). This CDR3 is 13 amino acids long. Between the trimmed V and J ends, which lost 5 bases and 7 bases, there was a span of 12 bases. CDR3 sequence reads: CASSSARQQPQHF. CDR3 nucleotides: TGTGCCAGTAGTTCCGCCCGGCAGCAGCCCCAGCATTTT.

The chain carries TRBV29-1 and TRBJ2-1; 10 bases line up with TRBD1. The CDR3 extends over 13 amino acids. The V gene end was trimmed by 2 bases and the J gene end by 7 bases; junction bases not matched to a gene: 2. The germline CDR1 and CDR2 sequences are SQVTM and ANQGSEA. The CDR3 DNA sequence: TGCAGCGTTGAATCGGACAGGGGGAATGAGCAGTTCTTC. This encodes CSVESDRGNEQFF.

The chain links TRBV19 to TRBJ2-7; 8 bases are shared with TRBD1. Germline V gives CDR1 LNHDA, CDR2 SQIVND (reference sequence). The V gene end was trimmed by 6 bases and the J gene end by 5 bases; junction bases not matched to a gene: 9. There are 14 residues in the CDR3. CDR3 coding DNA: TGTGCCAGTAGACCTGGACAGGGTTCCCACGAGCAGTACTTC. It is translated as CASRPGQGSHEQYF.

This clone showed up just a few times. The V call is TRBV2, the J call TRBJ2-1; D is ambiguous. The CDR3 length is 15 residues. Germline CDR1 is SNHLY and CDR2 is FYNNEI. Trimming stripped 0 bases from V and 5 bases from J, with 11 bases between. The CDR3 nucleotides are TGTGCCAGCAGTGAAGCCCCCTTGGACGACAATGAGCAGTTCTTC. The encoded protein is CASSEAPLDDNEQFF. Full variable domain (rest looked up from reference TRBV2 and TRBJ2-1): EPEVTQTPSHQVTQMGQEVILRCVPISNHLYFYWYRQILGQKVEFLVSFYNNEISEKSEIFDDQFSVERPDGSNFTLKIRSTKLEDSAMYFCASSEAPLDDNEQFFGPGTRLTVL.

The J gene is TRBJ2-3, the V gene TRBV6-5; D call uncertain. The CDR3 runs 14 residues. V was pared by 0 bases and J by 7 bases, with 11 bases between. Germline assignment: CDR1 MNHEY and CDR2 SVGAGI. The CDR3 DNA sequence: TGTGCCAGCAGTTACTCGGTGCCGTGGAATACGCAGTATTTT. Protein sequence: CASSYSVPWNTQYF.

This clone was picked up many times. The rearrangement links TRBV30 to TRBJ2-1; D gene unclear. The CDR3 has 12 residues. Germline V CDR1 and CDR2: GTSNPN, SVGIG (reference sequence). The V end lost 4 bases, the J end lost 6 bases, and 10 bases lay between the germline ends. The CDR3 DNA is TGTGCCTGGATGATGCGCCTCAATGAGCAGTTCTTC. Protein sequence: CAWMMRLNEQFF. Full variable domain (remainder filled in from reference TRBV30 and TRBJ2-1): SQTIHQWPATLVQPVGSPLSLECTVEGTSNPNLYWYRQAAGRGLQLLFYSVGIGQISSEVPQNLSASRPQDRQFILSSKKLLLSDSGFYLCAWMMRLNEQFFGPGTRLTVL.

The V gene is TRBV5-5, the J gene TRBJ2-3, with D maybe TRBD2 (6 bases). The germline gives CDR1 SGHKS, CDR2 YYEKEE (reference sequence). V lost 0 bases to trimming and J lost 5 bases, with 25 bases between them. The CDR3 contains 19 residues. The CDR3 bases are TGTGCCAGCAGCTTGGTCTTGAATCGCGGGACCATATTCCAAGATACGCAGTATTTT. This sequence encodes CASSLVLNRGTIFQDTQYF.

The chain recombines TRBV5-4 with TRBJ2-1; D may match TRBD1 or TRBD2 (6 bases each). Trimming stripped 4 bases from V and 8 bases from J, with 13 bases between. The CDR3 covers 13 residues. CDR1 is SGHNT, CDR2 YYREEE, per germline (reference sequence). The CDR3 DNA follows: TGTGCCAGCAGCAAAGGGGGGTGGGATGAGCAGTTCTTC. It encodes CASSKGGWDEQFF.

The chain has TRBV29-1 and TRBJ2-7, with no clear D. The CDR3 totals 12 residues. The V gene's germline CDR1 is SQVTM and CDR2 ANQGSEA. Trimming shortened V by 3 bases and J by 2 bases, and 8 bases separated the two germline ends. The CDR3 bases are TGCAGCGTTGAGGGCCAGGCCTACGAGCAGTACTTC. Translation gives CSVEGQAYEQYF.

V gene TRBV30 combines with J gene TRBJ2-1, with 11 bases lining up with TRBD2. Germline V lookup: CDR1 GTSNPN, CDR2 SVGIG (reference sequence). With V trimmed by 2 bases and J by 6 bases, 3 bases remained unmatched. The CDR3 loop spans 14 amino acids. The CDR3 DNA is TGTGCCTGGAGTCGGCTAGCGGGGGGCAATGAGCAGTTCTTC. This translates into CAWSRLAGGNEQFF.

The J gene is TRBJ1-2, the V gene TRBV29-1; D remains ambiguous. CDR3 length: 12 amino acids. V lost 4 bases and J 3 bases, leaving 9 bases between the germline ends. The germline gives CDR1 SQVTM, CDR2 ANQGSEA. CDR3 sequence (DNA): TGCAGCGTTGCCAGATCTGACTATGGCTACACCTTC. Translating it yields CSVARSDYGYTF.

The rearrangement links TRBV9 to TRBJ2-3, with D unclear. V gave up 1 base and J gave up 1 base, with 10 bases separating them. The CDR3 runs 15 residues. Looked up from germline, CDR1 is SGDLS and CDR2 is YYNGEE. The CDR3 bases are TGTGCCAGCAGCGTAAGTAATTATGGCACAGATACGCAGTATTTT. This codes for CASSVSNYGTDTQYF.

The genes are TRBV30 and TRBJ1-1; D possibly corresponds to TRBD1 (6 bases). This CDR3 region has 13 residues. The germline V and J ends were trimmed by 2 bases and 1 base, with 8 bases remaining between them. The germline CDR1 and CDR2 sequences are GTSNPN and SVGIG (reference sequence). CDR3 DNA sequence: TGTGCCTGGAGTACCAGGGGGAACACTGAAGCTTTCTTT. Protein product: CAWSTRGNTEAFF.

The chain has TRBV7-9 and TRBJ2-3; D might be TRBD2 (7 bases). The CDR3 contains 15 residues. Germline V gene data show CDR1 as SEHNR and CDR2 as FQNEAQ (reference sequence). With 7 bases removed from V and 6 bases from J, the gap between germline ends came to 20 bases. CDR3 in DNA: TGTGCCAGCACCAGGGGAGAGGGGAGGGAGGATACGCAGTATTTT. It specifies CASTRGEGREDTQYF.

This chain links TRBV29-1 with TRBJ2-1; TRBD2 matches 14 bases. The length of the CDR3 is 18 residues. With V trimmed by 5 bases and J by 0 bases, 9 bases remained unmatched. CDR1 and CDR2 from the germline V gene are SQVTM and ANQGSEA. CDR3 sequence reads: CSVPGTSGGLSSYNEQFF. The CDR3 DNA follows: TGCAGCGTTCCCGGGACTAGCGGGGGCCTTAGCTCCTACAATGAGCAGTTCTTC.

The chain has TRBV2 and TRBJ2-7; D is unclear. V was trimmed by 3 bases and J by 4 bases, leaving 4 bases between them. The CDR3 covers 11 residues. Germline V lookup: CDR1 SNHLY, CDR2 FYNNEI. The CDR3 sequence is CASSEEYEQYF. DNA of the CDR3: TGTGCCAGCAGTGAGGAGTACGAGCAGTACTTC. The variable domain in full, completed from reference TRBV2 and TRBJ2-7, reads EPEVTQTPSHQVTQMGQEVILRCVPISNHLYFYWYRQILGQKVEFLVSFYNNEISEKSEIFDDQFSVERPDGSNFTLKIRSTKLEDSAMYFCASSEEYEQYFGPGTRLTVT.